This T cell receptor (beta chain) was found in a study of T cell responses to AZD1222 COVID-19 vaccine. The overall study: Whether given at about 4 or about 12 weeks, second doses were pooled.

Comments on this clone: Its antigen remains unidentified.

The repertoire was sequenced with immunoSEQ multiplex PCR; TCRdb's copy has only in-frame clones and lacks some. The sample has 130,000 or so clones, around 91% seen once. Study conclusions and caveats: Dominant at 160-218 and 743-854, vaccine-associated CD4 TCRs also spanned spike.

The germline V gene has CDR1 ENHRY and CDR2 SYGVKD. The CDR3 contains 15 residues. J was trimmed by 1 base and V by 4 bases; bases with no gene match: 5. This clonotype was obtained from an adult in good health. The source was peripheral blood, collected on day 0 of AZD1222 vaccination. The chain joins TRBV10-3 to TRBJ1-1; the match to TRBD1 covers 8 bases. CDR3 DNA: TGTGCCATCAGTGCAGGGGGCGGATCGAACACTGAAGCTTTCTTT. Translating gives CAISAGGGSNTEAFF.